Listed below are T cell receptor beta chains from one sample, sequenced in a study of radiation and T cells in renal cell carcinoma. Profiled with immunoSEQ multiplex PCR; TCRdb holds only in-frame clones, not every one. The table lists about 73,000 clones, approximately 87% of them singletons, with 2.4% in the top ten. The material sequenced was blood, taken from a patient whose treatment included radiotherapy and nephrectomy. All receptors derive from an older woman with renal cell carcinoma. Each CDR3 is given with its conserved first and last residue. D genes are given only for firm matches. A row's size may be missing; if present it is once, few, many or a size class.

j_gene	abundance	v_gene	d_gene	len	CDR3aa	CDR3nt
TRBJ2-1	-	TRBV6-4	-	10	CASSEHEQFF	TGTGCCAGCAGTGAACATGAGCAGTTCTTC
TRBJ2-5	once	TRBV12-5	-	13	CASGSGLRETQYF	TGTGCTAGTGGTTCCGGACTGAGAGAGACCCAGTACTTC
TRBJ2-3	-	TRBV6-1	-	14	CASKFGAGTDTQYF	TGTGCCAGCAAGTTCGGGGCGGGCACAGATACGCAGTATTTT
TRBJ1-3	-	TRBV29-1	TRBD1	14	CSVGQGLSGNTIYF	TGCAGCGTTGGACAGGGCTTGTCTGGAAACACCATATATTTT
TRBJ2-5	-	TRBV6-5	-	13	CASTRDNGETQYF	TGTGCCAGCACCCGGGATAATGGAGAGACCCAGTACTTC
TRBJ1-1	-	TRBV6-6	TRBD1	14	CASSSGDRVTEAFF	TGTGCCAGCAGTTCGGGGGACAGGGTCACTGAAGCTTTCTTT
TRBJ1-4	-	TRBV11-2	-	12	CASRNNDGKLFF	TGTGCCAGCAGAAATAATGATGGAAAACTGTTTTTT
TRBJ1-6	-	TRBV7-9	-	16	CASSLGSSSYNSPLHF	TGTGCCAGCAGCTTAGGTAGCAGCTCCTATAATTCACCCCTCCACTTT
TRBJ2-2	-	TRBV7-2	TRBD1	15	CASSWGQARTGELFF	TGTGCCAGCAGCTGGGGACAGGCCCGCACCGGGGAGCTGTTTTTT
TRBJ2-7	-	TRBV7-6	TRBD1	15	CASSYTPGQDYEQYF	TGTGCCAGCAGCTACACTCCGGGACAGGATTACGAGCAGTACTTC
TRBJ1-1	-	TRBV20-1	-	11	CSARGEGEAFF	TGCAGTGCTAGAGGGGAGGGGGAAGCTTTCTTT
TRBJ2-1	-	TRBV6-1	TRBD1	14	CASSDGTGGNEQFF	TGTGCCAGCAGTGACGGGACAGGGGGCAATGAGCAGTTCTTC
TRBJ1-3	-	TRBV5-6	-	15	CASSSGGLSGNTIYF	TGTGCCAGCAGTTCCGGAGGGCTCTCTGGAAACACCATATATTTT
TRBJ1-2	few	TRBV6-6	-	12	CASSIRGSGYTF	TGTGCCAGCAGTATCAGGGGATCGGGCTACACCTTC
TRBJ1-4	-	TRBV6-5	-	14	CASNNQGPDEKLFF	TGTGCCAGCAATAACCAAGGCCCGGATGAAAAACTGTTTTTT
TRBJ2-7	-	TRBV7-2	-	15	CASSPGEPGAYEQYF	TGTGCCAGCTCTCCGGGGGAGCCAGGGGCCTACGAGCAGTACTTC
TRBJ1-4	-	TRBV5-1	-	16	CASSFDGGATNEKLFF	TGCGCCAGCAGTTTTGACGGTGGGGCAACTAATGAAAAACTGTTTTTT
TRBJ1-6	-	TRBV5-5	TRBD1	15	CASSWGQSYNSPLHF	TGTGCCAGCAGCTGGGGACAGAGTTATAATTCACCCCTCCACTTT
TRBJ2-4	once	TRBV19	TRBD1	15	CASRSRDRVKNIQYF	TGTGCCAGTAGATCCCGGGACAGGGTCAAAAACATTCAGTACTTC
TRBJ1-4	-	TRBV28	TRBD1	15	CASSVLRGREEKLFF	TGTGCCAGCAGTGTTCTCAGGGGGCGGGAAGAAAAACTGTTTTTT
TRBJ1-1	-	TRBV19	TRBD1	14	CASSIYRDRAVAFF	TGTGCCAGTAGTATATACCGGGACAGGGCGGTAGCTTTCTTT
TRBJ1-4	-	TRBV5-8	TRBD1	15	CASSLPWTGGVKLFF	TGTGCCAGCAGCTTGCCCTGGACAGGGGGAGTAAAACTGTTTTTT
TRBJ2-7	few	TRBV7-9	-	14	CASSLEGGLNEQYF	TGTGCCAGCAGCTTAGAGGGGGGACTCAACGAGCAGTACTTC
TRBJ1-6	-	TRBV9	TRBD1	15	CASSPDRPTNSPLHF	TGTGCCAGCAGTCCGGACAGGCCAACTAATTCACCCCTCCACTTT
TRBJ2-3	few	TRBV4-2	-	15	CASSQETGVVDTQYF	TGTGCCAGCAGCCAAGAAACGGGAGTGGTAGATACGCAGTATTTT
TRBJ1-1	few	TRBV28	TRBD1	15	CASSLTGGAVTEAFF	TGTGCCAGCAGTCTGACAGGGGGCGCGGTAACTGAAGCTTTCTTT
TRBJ1-2	-	TRBV6-1	-	12	CASREGLYGYTF	TGTGCCAGCAGGGAGGGCCTCTATGGCTACACCTTC
TRBJ2-5	-	TRBV7-2	-	14	CASRPDRSAETQYF	TGTGCCAGCAGACCCGACAGGTCGGCGGAGACCCAGTACTTC
TRBJ1-6	-	TRBV6-4	TRBD1	13	CASRGQLDSPLHF	TGTGCCAGCAGGGGACAGCTCGATTCACCCCTCCACTTT
TRBJ1-2	-	TRBV5-4	TRBD1	15	CASSQEFGTGFGYTF	TGCGCCAGCAGCCAAGAATTCGGGACAGGGTTCGGCTACACCTTC
TRBJ2-1	-	TRBV7-7	-	14	CASSYQGRESEQFF	TGTGCTAGCAGCTACCAGGGGCGGGAATCTGAGCAGTTCTTC
TRBJ2-3	-	TRBV30	-	13	CAWGSYEADTQYF	TGTGCCTGGGGTAGTTACGAGGCAGATACGCAGTATTTT
TRBJ2-1	-	TRBV7-6	TRBD2	19	CASSNLRYGAGGPYNEQFF	TGTGCCAGCAGCAACCTCCGTTATGGAGCGGGAGGGCCGTACAATGAGCAGTTCTTC
TRBJ1-3	-	TRBV4-3	-	14	CASSQSDSGNTIYF	TGCGCCAGCAGCCAAAGCGACTCTGGAAACACCATATATTTT
TRBJ2-3	-	TRBV6-1	-	14	CASSEGGNTDTQYF	TGTGCCAGCAGTGAGGGGGGTAACACAGATACGCAGTATTTT
TRBJ2-2	-	TRBV21-1	-	18	CASSKEGREGRNTGELFF	TGTGCCAGCAGCAAGGAGGGAAGGGAGGGCCGGAACACCGGGGAGCTGTTTTTT
TRBJ1-2	-	TRBV6-1	TRBD1	17	CASSEPGQGTMTYGYTF	TGTGCCAGCAGTGAACCAGGACAGGGGACGATGACCTATGGCTACACCTTC